The 26 T cell receptor beta chains reported below all come from one sample, sequenced in a study of tumor-infiltrating lymphocytes in localized non-small cell lung cancer. This table comes from immunoSEQ multiplex PCR, and its TCRdb copy is limited to in-frame clones, with some not included. The profile shows roughly 9,900 clones, 55% to 80% of them singletons. The sequenced material came from lung tumor tissue. The receptors shown here come from a human donor with non-small cell lung cancer.

Written as DNA, the CDR3 is TGTGCCATCAGTGTTACCGGGACAGGGTATTACGAGCAGTACTTC. It specifies CAISVTGTGYYEQYF. The chain joins TRBV10-3 to TRBJ2-7, with TRBD1 matching over 9 bases. The germline V gene has CDR1 ENHRY and CDR2 SYGVKD. J was trimmed by 4 bases and V by 4 bases; bases with no gene match: 8. The CDR3 runs 15 residues.

This sequence joins TRBV18 and TRBJ2-1; tentatively, D is TRBD1 (7 bases). V shed 2 bases and J shed 5 bases, with 19 bases lying between them. Germline V gives CDR1 KGHSH, CDR2 LQKENI. The CDR3 runs 17 residues. The CDR3: CASSPDLRGVGDNEQFF. The CDR3 bases are TGTGCCAGCTCACCAGACCTCAGGGGGGTCGGGGACAATGAGCAGTTCTTC.

This chain uses TRBV27 with TRBJ1-1; 8 bases fit TRBD1. This CDR3 spans 14 amino acids. The germline CDR1 and CDR2 sequences are MNHEY and SMNVEV (reference sequence). The J segment lost 4 bases and the V segment lost 8 bases, leaving 9 bases of the junction unmatched. For the CDR3, the DNA is TGTGCCAGCGGGAGACAGGGGCCCCTCACTGAAGCTTTCTTT. Its protein is CASGRQGPLTEAFF.

The chain is built from TRBV5-1 and TRBJ1-2; TRBD1 is a possible D gene (6 bases). Germline lookup yields CDR1 SGHRS and CDR2 YFSETQ. This CDR3 comprises 16 residues. The V end lost 0 bases, the J end lost 4 bases, and 16 bases lay between the germline ends. CDR3 sequence reads: CASSLEGGRDLYGYTF. The CDR3 DNA reads as TGCGCCAGCAGCTTGGAAGGGGGGCGGGACCTCTATGGCTACACCTTC.

The sample holds one count of this clone. In nucleotides, the CDR3 is TGTGCCAGCACACACGAGGGGACAGGGGACGGCTACACCTTC. As protein: CASTHEGTGDGYTF. The chain couples TRBV2 to TRBJ1-2; 10 bases align to TRBD1. The germline V gene encodes CDR1 SNHLY and CDR2 FYNNEI. This CDR3 contains 14 residues. The V segment lost 7 bases and the J segment 8 bases; nucleotides outside the gene matches: 10.

This clone was observed a single time. The rearrangement links TRBV19 to TRBJ2-7, with D perhaps matching TRBD1 (5 bases). The germline V and J ends were trimmed by 1 base and 3 bases, with 13 bases remaining between them. CDR3 length: 15 residues. Germline V gene data show CDR1 as LNHDA and CDR2 as SQIVND (reference sequence). The CDR3 here is CASSIGPSQGYEQYF. The CDR3 region has the DNA TGTGCCAGTAGTATAGGTCCCTCTCAGGGCTACGAGCAGTACTTC.

V and J are TRBV28 and TRBJ1-1; 8 bases match TRBD1. Germline V gene data show CDR1 as MDHEN and CDR2 as SYDVKM. This CDR3 is 15 amino acids long. Trimming at V came to 6 bases and at J to 1 base, leaving 7 bases not matched to a gene. The CDR3 sequence: CASRVDRGWNTEAFF. The CDR3 nucleotides read TGTGCCAGCAGGGTCGACAGGGGCTGGAACACTGAAGCTTTCTTT.

The J gene is TRBJ1-1, the V gene TRBV10-2, with D tentatively TRBD1 (5 bases). The V end lost 4 bases, the J end lost 4 bases, and 13 bases lay between the germline ends. CDR3 length equals 14 residues. Germline V lookup: CDR1 WSHSY, CDR2 SAAADI. CDR3 nucleotides: TGCGCCAGCAGTGGTTTGGGGGGAAGCACTGAAGCTTTCTTT. Its protein is CASSGLGGSTEAFF.

This chain joins TRBV4-3 and TRBJ2-7, with D perhaps TRBD1 (6 bases). V was shortened by 1 base and J by 2 bases, with 9 bases between the two germline ends. From germline, CDR1 is LGHNA and CDR2 YSLEER. This CDR3 comprises 14 residues. CDR3 in DNA: TGCGCCAGCAGCCAAGCTCGACAGGCCTACGAGCAGTACTTC. Translated, it gives CASSQARQAYEQYF.

The rearrangement joins TRBV9 to TRBJ2-2; D remains ambiguous. V was pared by 4 bases and J by 2 bases, with 21 bases between. Per germline, CDR1 SGDLS and CDR2 YYNGEE. This CDR3 has 18 residues. CDR3 nucleotides: TGTGCCAGCAGCCGACTTCAAGGGTTACAATTTAACACCGGGGAGCTGTTTTTT. It specifies CASSRLQGLQFNTGELFF. The full variable domain, rest sourced from reference TRBV9 and TRBJ2-2, is DSGVTQTPKHLITATGQRVTLRCSPRSGDLSVYWYQQSLDQGLQFLIQYYNGEERAKGNILERFSAQQFPDLHSELNLSSLELGDSALYFCASSRLQGLQFNTGELFFGEGSRLTVL.

The chain uses TRBV7-2 and TRBJ2-7, with TRBD2 as a possible D gene (6 bases). The CDR3 extends over 17 amino acids. V lost 5 bases and J 2 bases, leaving 22 bases between the germline ends. Germline loops: CDR1 SGHTA, CDR2 FQGNSA. The CDR3 here is CASSTIGGGWGAYEQYF. CDR3 nucleotides: TGTGCCAGCAGCACCATCGGGGGAGGTTGGGGGGCCTACGAGCAGTACTTC.

The gene calls are TRBV7-9 and TRBJ1-5; a possible D gene is TRBD1 (6 bases). This CDR3 has 13 amino acids. V was trimmed by 5 bases and J by 7 bases, leaving 12 bases between them. The germline V gene has CDR1 SEHNR and CDR2 FQNEAQ (reference sequence). This CDR3 is CASSPGDPQPQHF. The CDR3 DNA is TGTGCCAGCAGCCCAGGGGATCCGCAGCCCCAGCATTTT.

The CDR3 DNA is TGTGCCAGCAGCTTAGTATCGGGACAGGGGATGCGAAACGGCTACACCTTC. Translation: CASSLVSGQGMRNGYTF. This chain uses TRBV7-2 with TRBJ1-2, with 10 bases identical to TRBD1. Germline V gene data show CDR1 as SGHTA and CDR2 as FQGNSA. After removal of 1 base from V and 8 bases from J, the junction contained 13 bases not matched to a gene. CDR3 length: 17 amino acids.

This chain joins TRBV18 and TRBJ2-3; D is ambiguous. The CDR3 covers 15 residues. Trimming removed 2 bases at V and 2 bases at J, with 11 bases between. CDR1 and CDR2 (germline): KGHSH, LQKENI. The CDR3 DNA follows: TGTGCCAGCTCACCAACGGCGGCCCCCACAGATACGCAGTATTTT. As protein: CASSPTAAPTDTQYF.

This clone was detected a few times. The CDR3 DNA reads as TGTGCCAGCACCACAAGGGCCGATCGGAGTGGCTACACCTTC. It is translated as CASTTRADRSGYTF. The rearrangement links TRBV6-5 to TRBJ1-2; D unresolved. V lost 7 bases to trimming and J lost 7 bases, with 19 bases between them. Germline-derived CDR1 and CDR2 are MNHEY and SVGAGI. The CDR3 sequence is 14 residues long.

Relative to its sample, this clone is large. V usage is TRBV7-9 and J usage is TRBJ1-3; D perhaps matches TRBD1 (5 bases). Germline CDR1 is SEHNR and CDR2 is FQNEAQ (reference sequence). V was cut by 2 bases and J by 1 base, with 9 bases left in between. The CDR3 consists of 15 residues. CDR3 nucleotide sequence: TGTGCCAGCAGCTTATTAGGGGTGTCTGGAAACACCATATATTTT. Translating it yields CASSLLGVSGNTIYF.

The chain couples TRBV5-4 to TRBJ2-5, with D possibly matching TRBD2 (6 bases). V gave up 0 bases and J gave up 5 bases, with 11 bases separating them. The CDR3 covers 14 residues. Germline CDR1 reads SGHNT; CDR2 reads YYREEE (reference sequence). The CDR3 bases are TGTGCCAGCAGCTTGGAAGCGGGTAGGGAGACCCAGTACTTC. Translating gives CASSLEAGRETQYF.

This clone ranks as large. This chain uses TRBV2 with TRBJ2-4, with 7 bases identical to TRBD1. With V trimmed by 6 bases and J by 0 bases, 11 bases remained unmatched. Looked up from germline, CDR1 is SNHLY and CDR2 is FYNNEI. This CDR3 has 17 residues. In DNA form, the CDR3 reads TGTGCCAGCAGCAAACGCTCACAGGGGCTAGCCAAAAACATTCAGTACTTC. Residues: CASSKRSQGLAKNIQYF.

This sequence joins TRBV2 and TRBJ2-3; 8 nucleotides align to TRBD1. The CDR3 is made up of 15 amino acids. The ends lost 6 bases at V and 3 bases at J; junction bases unmatched: 8. Germline CDR1 reads SNHLY; CDR2 reads FYNNEI. The CDR3: CASSEQGVETDTQYF. The CDR3 DNA follows: TGTGCCAGCAGCGAACAGGGGGTAGAGACAGATACGCAGTATTTT.

V gene TRBV18 combines with J gene TRBJ2-1; tentatively, D is TRBD1 or TRBD2 (6 bases each). Between the trimmed V and J ends, which lost 2 bases and 8 bases, there was a span of 10 bases. Per the germline V gene, CDR1 is KGHSH and CDR2 is LQKENI. The CDR3 extends over 13 amino acids. The CDR3 here is CASSPNGGDEQFF. The CDR3 bases are TGTGCCAGCTCACCAAACGGGGGCGATGAGCAGTTCTTC.

By frequency in the sample, this clone is medium-sized. The rearrangement uses TRBV29-1 and TRBJ1-2; D possibly corresponds to TRBD1 (5 bases). The V and J ends lost 4 bases and 4 bases respectively, with 10 bases between them. The CDR3 is 12 residues long. Germline CDR1 SQVTM, CDR2 ANQGSEA. This CDR3 reads CSVVQGFYGYTF. As DNA, the CDR3 is TGCAGCGTTGTTCAGGGCTTCTATGGCTACACCTTC.

The chain couples TRBV30 to TRBJ2-1; 9 bases map to TRBD1. With 3 bases clipped from V and 4 bases from J, the junction kept 1 base outside the gene matches. The CDR3 is made up of 13 amino acids. Germline loops: CDR1 GTSNPN, CDR2 SVGIG (reference sequence). The CDR3 region is CAWRDRGYNEQFF. The CDR3 DNA reads TGTGCCTGGAGGGACAGGGGTTACAATGAGCAGTTCTTC.

J is TRBJ2-5 and V is TRBV30; TRBD1 is a possible D gene (6 bases). The CDR3 consists of 12 residues. The germline gives CDR1 GTSNPN, CDR2 SVGIG (reference sequence). V was trimmed by 3 bases and J by 7 bases, leaving 12 bases between them. The CDR3 DNA reads TGTGCCTGGAGGGACAGCTTTTGGACCCAGTACTTC. It specifies CAWRDSFWTQYF.

The chain is built from TRBV5-1 and TRBJ2-5, with 7 bases aligning to TRBD2. Germline loops: CDR1 SGHRS, CDR2 YFSETQ. The CDR3 is 17 amino acids. The V gene end was trimmed by 0 bases and the J gene end by 1 base; junction bases not matched to a gene: 9. The CDR3 DNA is TGCGCCAGCAGCTTGGTAATGGGCGGGGGATTCCAAGAGACCCAGTACTTC. It specifies CASSLVMGGGFQETQYF.

The rearrangement joins TRBV25-1 to TRBJ2-1, with TRBD1 matching 9 bases. The CDR3 length is 16 residues. J gave up 9 bases and V 5 bases, and 14 bases lay outside the gene matches. Germline CDR1 reads MGHDK; CDR2 reads SYGVNS. CDR3 protein: CASSINRGLGDFEQFF. The CDR3 nucleotides read TGTGCCAGCAGTATTAACAGGGGGCTAGGGGATTTTGAGCAGTTCTTC.

This clone was detected only a few times. This rearrangement joins TRBV18 to TRBJ1-1; D ambiguous. The V end lost 3 bases, the J end lost 0 bases, and 11 bases lay between the germline ends. CDR3 length: 15 residues. Germline V gene sequence: CDR1 KGHSH, CDR2 LQKENI. CDR3 protein: CASSPAGGVNTEAFF. For the CDR3, the DNA is TGTGCCAGCTCACCGGCGGGCGGAGTGAACACTGAAGCTTTCTTT.